Below are 13 T cell receptor beta chains sequenced from a single sample in a study of spatial heterogeneity in lung cancer. TCRdb fed the 5' RACE reads into MiXCR, producing one record per CDR3 protein. The sample consists of about 70,000 distinct CDR3 sequences, roughly 9% of them appearing once. Regarding time point: blood at routine non-recurrence follow-up after resection. Sequences were derived from PBMCs, sampled at follow-up. The source is a female donor with early-stage non-small cell lung cancer.

This clonotype was detected ten times or more. The V and J genes are TRBV2 and TRBJ2-1; D gene uncertain. Trimming took off 2 bases at V and 10 bases at J, with 21 bases between the two ends. The CDR3 has 16 residues. The germline V gene has CDR1 SNHLY and CDR2 FYNNEI. The CDR3 coding sequence is TGTGCCAGCAGTGAAAGGTCCCTTGGTGCAGGTCGGGAGCAGTTCTTC. Protein sequence: CASSERSLGAGREQFF.

This clonotype occurred many times. This chain links TRBV19 with TRBJ2-7; 14 nucleotides line up with TRBD2. Germline values: CDR1 LNHDA, CDR2 SQIVND (reference sequence). The trim removed 6 bases at V and 3 bases at J, leaving 4 bases unmatched. This CDR3 is built from 15 residues. The DNA of the CDR3 is TGTGCCAGTAGCCCCGGGACTAGCGGGAGCTACGAGCAGTACTTC. Its translation is CASSPGTSGSYEQYF.

This clonotype has ten or more counts. The chain is built from TRBV3-1 and TRBJ1-5; the D is unclear. From germline, CDR1 is LGHDT and CDR2 YNNKEL (reference sequence). V lost 0 bases, J lost 0 bases, and 3 bases lay in between. The CDR3 sequence is 14 residues long. The CDR3 is CASSQEGSNQPQHF. Here the CDR3 DNA reads TGTGCCAGCAGCCAAGAGGGTAGCAATCAGCCCCAGCATTTT.

Turning to this clonotype: A much larger clonotype is one base distant, so this may be a read error. The chain couples TRBV20-1 to TRBJ2-2; the match to TRBD2 covers 7 bases. The length of the CDR3 is 14 residues. The J segment lost 1 base and the V segment lost 3 bases, leaving 2 bases of the junction unmatched. CDR1 is DFQATT and CDR2 is SNEGSKA in the germline V gene (reference sequence). The CDR3 loop is CSASGGRNTGELFF. CDR3 nucleotides: TGCAGTGCTAGTGGCGGGAGGAACACCGGGGAGCTGTTTTTT.

This clonotype showed up just a few times. J is TRBJ1-3 and V is TRBV29-1; D gene unclear. CDR1 is SQVTM and CDR2 is ANQGSEA in the germline V gene. The CDR3 consists of 11 residues. The V and J ends lost 4 bases and 2 bases respectively, with 3 bases between them. In nucleotides, the CDR3 is TGCAGCGTTGGGGCTGGAAACACCATATATTTT. Translating gives CSVGAGNTIYF. The whole variable domain, filled in from reference TRBV29-1 and TRBJ1-3, reads SAVISQKPSRDICQRGTSLTIQCQVDSQVTMMFWYRQQPGQSLTLIATANQGSEATYESGFVIDKFPISRPNLTFSTLTVSNMSPEDSSIYLCSVGAGNTIYFGEGSWLTVV.

This clonotype was seen at least ten times. V gene TRBV18 combines with J gene TRBJ2-3; D assignment may be TRBD1 or TRBD2 (5 bases each). The CDR3 runs to 17 residues. V lost 4 bases, J lost 3 bases, and 20 bases lay in between. Germline values: CDR1 KGHSH, CDR2 LQKENI. CDR3 sequence: CASSRLQATWGTDTQYF. DNA of the CDR3: TGTGCCAGCTCACGCTTACAGGCCACATGGGGGACAGATACGCAGTATTTT.

This clonotype was found many times. The chain employs TRBV30 and TRBJ1-5, with TRBD1 matching 7 bases. Per germline, CDR1 GTSNPN and CDR2 SVGIG (reference sequence). This CDR3 is 15 amino acids long. V trimming: 5 bases; J trimming: 5 bases; junction bases outside the gene matches: 12. CDR3 nucleotide sequence: TGTGCCTGGGCGGCCCTAGGGGGCGAGGATCAGCCCCAGCATTTT. It codes for CAWAALGGEDQPQHF.

This clonotype was recorded at least ten times. This sequence joins TRBV12-3 or TRBV12-4 and TRBJ1-6, with TRBD1 as a possible D gene (5 bases). Trimming removed 6 bases at V and 10 bases at J, with 10 bases between. The CDR3 is 12 residues long. DNA of the CDR3: TGTGCCAGCAGAATGCAGGGCTCACCCCTCCACTTT. Amino acid sequence: CASRMQGSPLHF.

This clonotype appeared many times. The chain couples TRBV3-1 to TRBJ2-5; D gene ambiguous. Looked up from germline, CDR1 is LGHDT and CDR2 is YNNKEL (reference sequence). V lost 0 bases, J lost 5 bases, and 7 bases lay in between. CDR3 length equals 13 residues. The CDR3: CASSQDLVETQYF. CDR3 coding DNA: TGTGCCAGCAGCCAAGATCTAGTCGAGACCCAGTACTTC.

This clonotype was recorded a few times. This chain uses TRBV20-1 with TRBJ2-4, with no clear D. Germline CDR1 DFQATT, CDR2 SNEGSKA (reference sequence). The CDR3 sequence is 14 residues long. Trimming cost V 6 bases and J 6 bases, with 18 bases left between them. CDR3 nucleotides: TGCAGTGCCCCTAACGGCCCTATGGGAAACATTCAGTACTTC. Translating gives CSAPNGPMGNIQYF.

There are many counts of this clonotype. The gene calls are TRBV6-2 or TRBV6-3 and TRBJ2-2; TRBD1 agrees at 8 bases. CDR3 length equals 14 residues. V trimming: 6 bases; J trimming: 2 bases; junction bases outside the gene matches: 2. Germline V lookup: CDR1 MNHEY, CDR2 SVGEGT. CDR3 in DNA: TGTGCCAGCAGATCAGGGGGCAACACCGGGGAGCTGTTTTTT. This translates into CASRSGGNTGELFF.

This clonotype has at least ten counts. The chain joins TRBV20-1 to TRBJ2-3; 10 nucleotides match TRBD2. Unmatched junction bases numbered 4, after V lost 0 bases and J lost 1 base. Per the germline V gene, CDR1 is DFQATT and CDR2 is SNEGSKA (reference sequence). The CDR3 extends over 16 amino acids. The CDR3 bases are TGCAGTGCTAGAGATTCTGGGACTAGCGGCACAGATACGCAGTATTTT. It is translated as CSARDSGTSGTDTQYF.

This clonotype occurred many times. This rearrangement joins TRBV7-8 to TRBJ2-7; 10 bases are shared with TRBD1. In germline, CDR1 is SGHVS, CDR2 FQNEAQ. The CDR3 sequence is 16 residues long. V lost 5 bases, J lost 1 base, and 8 bases stayed unmatched. The CDR3 sequence: CASSQPRDRGSYEQYF. The CDR3 DNA follows: TGTGCCAGCAGCCAGCCCCGGGACAGGGGATCCTACGAGCAGTACTTC. The full variable domain, rest sourced from reference TRBV7-8 and TRBJ2-7, is GAGVSQSPRYKVAKRGQDVALRCDPISGHVSLFWYQQALGQGPEFLTYFQNEAQLDKSGLPSDRFFAERPEGSVSTLKIQRTQQEDSAVYLCASSQPRDRGSYEQYFGPGTRLTVT.